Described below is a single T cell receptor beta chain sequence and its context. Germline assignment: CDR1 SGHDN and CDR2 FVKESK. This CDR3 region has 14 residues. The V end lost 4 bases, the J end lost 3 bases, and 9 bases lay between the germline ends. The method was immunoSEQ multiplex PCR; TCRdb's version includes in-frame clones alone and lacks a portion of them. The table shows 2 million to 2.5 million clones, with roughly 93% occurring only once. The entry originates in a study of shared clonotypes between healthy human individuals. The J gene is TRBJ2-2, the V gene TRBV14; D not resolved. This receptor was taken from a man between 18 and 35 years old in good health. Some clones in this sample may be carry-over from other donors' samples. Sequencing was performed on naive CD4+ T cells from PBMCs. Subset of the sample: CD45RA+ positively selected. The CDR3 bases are TGTGCCAGCAGCCCGGGCGCGTACACCGGGGAGCTGTTTTTT. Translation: CASSPGAYTGELFF.